What follows are 5 T cell receptor beta chains derived from one specimen sequenced in a study of graft-versus-host responses after intestinal transplantation. No antigen has been identified for these receptors. TCRdb's copy holds only in-frame clones and misses some; the assay was immunoSEQ multiplex PCR. Among roughly 110,000 clones, approximately 93% were seen once, and the ten largest hold around 1%. Source: unstimulated CD8+ T cells sorted from spleen or lymph node cells, taken before transplant. The receptors shown here come from a human donor who was the organ donor for an intestinal transplant.

The genes are TRBV21-1 and TRBJ2-3; TRBD1, the table's D call, was not compared with the DNA. TRBV21-1 represents a pseudogene. This CDR3 is 14 amino acids long. DNA of the CDR3: TGTGCCAGCAGCAGTCTTCTTATCAGGGATACGCAGTATTTT. It codes for CASSSLLIRDTQYF.

This clone appeared a single time. This rearrangement joins TRBV14 to TRBJ2-3; tentatively, D is TRBD2 (6 bases). The length of the CDR3 is 15 residues. The germline V gene encodes CDR1 SGHDN and CDR2 FVKESK. The V end lost 1 base, the J end lost 4 bases, and 12 bases lay between the germline ends. The CDR3 is CASSQVGGSADTQYF. In nucleotides, the CDR3 is TGTGCCAGCAGCCAAGTTGGAGGGAGTGCAGATACGCAGTATTTT.

V and J are TRBV7-2 and TRBJ2-1, with 13 bases lining up with TRBD2. The CDR3 runs to 19 residues. Unmatched junction bases numbered 7, after V lost 2 bases and J lost 0 bases. Germline loops: CDR1 SGHTA, CDR2 FQGNSA. The CDR3 DNA follows: TGTGCCAGCAGCTTACCTAGAGGACTAGCGGGAGCCTCCTACAATGAGCAGTTCTTC. Translation: CASSLPRGLAGASYNEQFF. Based on the CDR3 plus reference TRBV7-2 and TRBJ2-1, the full variable domain is GAGVSQSPSNKVTEKGKDVELRCDPISGHTALYWYRQSLGQGLEFLIYFQGNSAPDKSGLPSDRFSAERTGGSVSTLTIQRTQQEDSAVYLCASSLPRGLAGASYNEQFFGPGTRLTVL.

V usage is TRBV28 and J usage is TRBJ1-4; maybe TRBD1 (6 bases). This CDR3 spans 16 amino acids. Germline V gene sequence: CDR1 MDHEN, CDR2 SYDVKM. The ends were cut back, 2 bases at V and 10 bases at J, with 20 bases in the middle. CDR3 coding DNA: TGTGCCAGCAGTTTAGGGGGGCGGGCAAAACACGGAAAACTGTTTTTT. Residues: CASSLGGRAKHGKLFF.

The gene calls are TRBV6-5 and TRBJ1-1; tentatively, D is TRBD1 (5 bases). The CDR3 spans 13 residues. Trimming took off 4 bases at V and 1 base at J, with 7 bases between the two ends. Germline CDR1 reads MNHEY; CDR2 reads SVGAGI. CDR3 in DNA: TGTGCCAGCAGTTGGGGACGGAACACTGAAGCTTTCTTT. This codes for CASSWGRNTEAFF.